This T cell receptor beta chain was captured in a study of technical replicates of blood from several donors. Produced via immunoSEQ multiplex PCR; TCRdb's table is partial and in-frame only. The sample consists of 75,000 to 100,000 clones, approximately 94% of them appearing once. This CDR3 is built from 14 residues. The V end was cut by 0 bases, the J end by 4 bases, with 10 bases between. The germline CDR1 and CDR2 sequences are SGDLS and YYNGEE. This clone has a single count. The chain is built from TRBV9 and TRBJ1-2; D is unresolved. Sequenced sample: T cells isolated from PBMCs. The receptor comes from a human donor in good health. DNA for the CDR3: TGTGCCAGCAGCGTAGGGAGGACCAGCTATGGCTACACCTTC. It yields the protein CASSVGRTSYGYTF.